One T cell receptor (beta chain) is described in this entry. What it binds is not known. The naive CD8 subset, CD45RO-negative cells positively selected for CCR7, excluded terminally differentiated effector memory CD45RA+ cells. Donation came from healthy HIV-negative adults that had no recent acute infections or vaccinations. The data derive from a study of shared clonotypes between healthy human individuals. The CDR3 is 14 residues long. Trimming cost V 4 bases and J 4 bases, with 13 bases left between them. CDR1 is MNHNS, CDR2 SASEGT, per germline. Sequencing used immunoSEQ multiplex PCR; TCRdb keeps in-frame clones, though not all of them. The table shows 2 million to 2.5 million clones, with about 92% occurring only once. The study, taken as a whole, reports: Generation probabilities were higher for clonotypes shared across all four sorted-subset donors than for unshared ones.

J is TRBJ1-2 and V is TRBV6-1, with D possibly being TRBD1 (5 bases). The sequenced sample consisted of naive CD8+ T cells from PBMCs. This sequence originates from a man aged 18 to 29 in good health. Some clones in this sample may be carry-over from other donors' samples. The CDR3 sequence is CASSAIGTVYGYTF. For the CDR3, the DNA is TGTGCCAGCAGTGCCATAGGGACGGTCTATGGCTACACCTTC.